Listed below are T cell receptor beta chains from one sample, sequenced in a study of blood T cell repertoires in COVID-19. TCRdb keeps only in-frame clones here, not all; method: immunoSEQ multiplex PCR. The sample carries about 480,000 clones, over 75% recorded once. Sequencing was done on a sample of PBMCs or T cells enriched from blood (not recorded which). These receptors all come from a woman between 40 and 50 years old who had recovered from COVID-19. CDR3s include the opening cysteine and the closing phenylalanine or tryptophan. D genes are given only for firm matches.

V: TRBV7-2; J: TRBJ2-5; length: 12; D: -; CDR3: CASSLYAETQYF
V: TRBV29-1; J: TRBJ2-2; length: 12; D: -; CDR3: CSVQGNTGELFF
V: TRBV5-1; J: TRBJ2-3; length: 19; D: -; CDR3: CASSLGPARAAYSTDTQYF
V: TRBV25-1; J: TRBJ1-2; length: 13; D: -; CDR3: CASSEYGRDGYTF
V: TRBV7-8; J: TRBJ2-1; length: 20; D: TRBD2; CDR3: CASSLLGLAGAYLVYNEQFF
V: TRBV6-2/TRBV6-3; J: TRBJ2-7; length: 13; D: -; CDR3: CASSLGTTYEQYF
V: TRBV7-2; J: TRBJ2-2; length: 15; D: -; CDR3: CASSVFSGATGELFF
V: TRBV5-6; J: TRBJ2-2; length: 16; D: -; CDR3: CASSLRGAQNTGELFF
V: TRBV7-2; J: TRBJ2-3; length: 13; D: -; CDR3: CASSPIRDLRGYF
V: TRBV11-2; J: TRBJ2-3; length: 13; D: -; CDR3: CASSLGGRDTQYF
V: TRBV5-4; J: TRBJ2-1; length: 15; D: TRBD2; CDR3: CASSLATSNYNEQFF
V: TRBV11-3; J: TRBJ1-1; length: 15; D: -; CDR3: CASSLEGPEGTEAFF
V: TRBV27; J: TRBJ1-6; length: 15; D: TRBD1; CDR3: CASRTPGQGNSPLHF
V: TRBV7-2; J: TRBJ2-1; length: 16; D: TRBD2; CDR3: CASSLNGLVSYNEQFF
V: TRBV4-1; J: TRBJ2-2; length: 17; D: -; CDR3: CASSQARSGANTGELFF
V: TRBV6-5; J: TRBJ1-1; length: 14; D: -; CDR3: CASSYAGVNTEAFF
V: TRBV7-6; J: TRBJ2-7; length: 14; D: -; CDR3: CASSSGTKVYEQYF
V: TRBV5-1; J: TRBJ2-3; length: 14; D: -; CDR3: CASSTDREADTQYF
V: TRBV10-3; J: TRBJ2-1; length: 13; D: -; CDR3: CATLSGGYNEQFF
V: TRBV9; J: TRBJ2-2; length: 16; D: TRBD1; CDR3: CASSKGQGPNTGELFF
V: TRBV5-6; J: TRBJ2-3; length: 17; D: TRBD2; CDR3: CASSPSWTSGRRDTQYF
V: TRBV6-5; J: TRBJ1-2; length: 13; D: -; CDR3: CASSSGTSYGYTF
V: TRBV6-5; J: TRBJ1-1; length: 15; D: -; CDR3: CASSPRGGQNTEAFF
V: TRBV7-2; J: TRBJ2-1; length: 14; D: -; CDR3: CASSLVWRDGEQFF
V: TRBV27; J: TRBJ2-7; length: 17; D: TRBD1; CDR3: CASSSIDSDRGTHEQYF
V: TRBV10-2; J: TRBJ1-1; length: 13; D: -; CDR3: CASRSRGNTEAFF
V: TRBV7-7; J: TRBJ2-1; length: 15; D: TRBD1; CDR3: CASSATGIGYNEQFF
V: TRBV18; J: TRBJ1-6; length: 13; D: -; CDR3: CASAKEGDSPLHF
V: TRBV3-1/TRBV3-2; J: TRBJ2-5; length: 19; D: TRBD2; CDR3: CASSQDGVAGGRFKETQYF
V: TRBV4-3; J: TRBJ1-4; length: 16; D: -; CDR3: CASSQRTGATNEKLFF
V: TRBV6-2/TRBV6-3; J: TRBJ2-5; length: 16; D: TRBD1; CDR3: CASSYTTGFIGETQYF
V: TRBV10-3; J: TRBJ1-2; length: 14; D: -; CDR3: CAISEQQGDYGYTF
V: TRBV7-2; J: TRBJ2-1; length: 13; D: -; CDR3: CASSLVLTYEQFF
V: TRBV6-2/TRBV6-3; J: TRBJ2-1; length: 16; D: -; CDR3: CASSLVTHRSYNEQFF
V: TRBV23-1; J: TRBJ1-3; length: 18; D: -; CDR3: CASSLAAATRPSGNTIYF
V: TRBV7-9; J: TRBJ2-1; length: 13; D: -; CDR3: CASSLVRYNEQFF
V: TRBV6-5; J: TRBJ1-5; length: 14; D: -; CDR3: CAPSQGLSNQPQHF
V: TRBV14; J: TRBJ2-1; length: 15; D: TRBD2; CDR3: CASSRREGAYNEQFF
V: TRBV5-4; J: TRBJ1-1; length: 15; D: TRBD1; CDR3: CASSFGTGMNTEAFF
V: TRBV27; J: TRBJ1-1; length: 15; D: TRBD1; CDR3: CASSLQQGVATEAFF
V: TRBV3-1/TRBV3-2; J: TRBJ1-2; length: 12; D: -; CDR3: CASSQTPYGYTF
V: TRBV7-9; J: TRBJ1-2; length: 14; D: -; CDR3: CASSSSPGNYGYTF
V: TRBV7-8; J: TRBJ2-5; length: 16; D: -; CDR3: CASSFRGGGRTETQYF
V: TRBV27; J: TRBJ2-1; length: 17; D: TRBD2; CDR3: CASRQSFGLAENNEQFF
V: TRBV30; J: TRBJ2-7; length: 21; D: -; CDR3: CAWSVLRTAGPRGLREEEQYF
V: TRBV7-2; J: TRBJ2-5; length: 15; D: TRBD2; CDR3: CASSRGTSRMETQYF
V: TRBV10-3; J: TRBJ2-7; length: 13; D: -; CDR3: CAISGGGTYEQYF
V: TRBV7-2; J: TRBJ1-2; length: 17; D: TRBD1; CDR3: CASSLTLRDRGNYGYTF
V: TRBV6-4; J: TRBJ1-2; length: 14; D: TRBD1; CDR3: CASSPDRSTNGYTF
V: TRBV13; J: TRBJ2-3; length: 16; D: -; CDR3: CASSLVWGGGTDTQYF